This T cell receptor (beta chain) was profiled in a study of regulatory T cells in long-lasting Graves disease. The CDR3 totals 11 residues. V lost 6 bases and J lost 2, with 7 bases in between. From germline, CDR1 is GTSNPN and CDR2 SVGIG (reference sequence). There are many counts of this clonotype. The time point was: newly diagnosed GD, antithyroid drugs for less than 3 months. Isolated PBMC RNA provided the starting material for the TCR library. It was American Thyroid Association guidelines that determined Graves' disease diagnosis. Combining iRepertoire HTBI primers with Arm-PCR of CDR3 regions, the authors built TCR beta libraries. Study processing details: The study identified 55 to 80 TRBV and 13 to 15 TRBJ segments across samples. Via MiXCR, TCRdb re-called the multiplex PCR reads, giving one row per CDR3 protein. The V and J calls shown here were made by TCRdb, not taken from the authors' results. The table lists some 410,000 distinct CDR3 sequences, roughly 15% of them singletons.

The same specimen was also included in a second study, on T cells in Graves' hyperthyroidism and ophthalmopathy. According to that study: Using the HTBI primer set, a first-round RT-PCR was run on the TCR CDR3. The blood repertoire included most of the expanded thyroid clonotypes above 0.001.

This sample comprised peripheral blood mononuclear cells (PBMCs), obtained at new diagnosis, from a patient treated with antithyroid drugs. The sequence derives from a woman aged 25-40 years with Graves disease. The chain uses TRBV30 and TRBJ1-2; no clear D gene. The CDR3 spells CACDGNYGYTF. CDR3 sequence (DNA): TGTGCCTGCGACGGAAACTATGGCTACACCTTC.